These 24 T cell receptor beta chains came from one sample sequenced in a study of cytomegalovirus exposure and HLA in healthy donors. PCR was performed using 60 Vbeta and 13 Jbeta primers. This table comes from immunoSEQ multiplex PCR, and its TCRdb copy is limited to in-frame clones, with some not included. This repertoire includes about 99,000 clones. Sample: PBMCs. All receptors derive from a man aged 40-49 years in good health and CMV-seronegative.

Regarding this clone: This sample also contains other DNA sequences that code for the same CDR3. DNA for the CDR3: TGTGCCAGCAGTTTAGCAGGCTATGGCTACACCTTC. This translates into CASSLAGYGYTF. V gene TRBV28 combines with J gene TRBJ1-2, with D hard to call. This CDR3 is 12 amino acids long. The V end was cut by 2 bases, the J end by 4 bases, with 5 bases between. The germline V gene has CDR1 MDHEN and CDR2 SYDVKM.

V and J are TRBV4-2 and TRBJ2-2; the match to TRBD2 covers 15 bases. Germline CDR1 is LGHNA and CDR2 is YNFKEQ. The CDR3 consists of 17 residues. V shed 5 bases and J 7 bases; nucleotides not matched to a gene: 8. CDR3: CASSSGLAGGQFGELFF. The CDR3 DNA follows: TGTGCCAGCAGCTCCGGACTAGCGGGGGGGCAGTTCGGGGAGCTGTTTTTT.

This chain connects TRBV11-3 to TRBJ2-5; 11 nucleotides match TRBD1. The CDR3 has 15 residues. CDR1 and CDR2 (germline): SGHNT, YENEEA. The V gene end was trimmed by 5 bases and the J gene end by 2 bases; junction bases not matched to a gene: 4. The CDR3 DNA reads TGTGCCAGCAGCATTGGGACAGGGGGACAAGAGACCCAGTACTTC. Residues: CASSIGTGGQETQYF.

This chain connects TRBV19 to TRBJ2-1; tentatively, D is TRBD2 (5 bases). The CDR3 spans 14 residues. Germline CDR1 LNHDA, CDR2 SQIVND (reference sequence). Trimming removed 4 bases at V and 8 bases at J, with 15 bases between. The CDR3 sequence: CASSTGNPSDEQFF. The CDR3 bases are TGTGCCAGTAGTACGGGGAACCCCTCCGATGAGCAGTTCTTC.

The CDR3 DNA sequence: TGTGCCAGTAGTACATACAGGGACCAACGGACTAATGAAAAACTGTTTTTT. It specifies CASSTYRDQRTNEKLFF. The chain is built from TRBV19 and TRBJ1-4, with D maybe TRBD1 (6 bases). Trimming pared 4 bases from V and 2 bases from J, leaving 17 bases between. The germline gives CDR1 LNHDA, CDR2 SQIVND (reference sequence). The CDR3 consists of 17 residues.

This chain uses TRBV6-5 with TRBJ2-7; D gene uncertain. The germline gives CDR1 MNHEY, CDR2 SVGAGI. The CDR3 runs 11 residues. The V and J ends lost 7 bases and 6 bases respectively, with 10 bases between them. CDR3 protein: CASNHNTEQYF. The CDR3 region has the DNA TGTGCCAGCAACCACAACACCGAGCAGTACTTC.

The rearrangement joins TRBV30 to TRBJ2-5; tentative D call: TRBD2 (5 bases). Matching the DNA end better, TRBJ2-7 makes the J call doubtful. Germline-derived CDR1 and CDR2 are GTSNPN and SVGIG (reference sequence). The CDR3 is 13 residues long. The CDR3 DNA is TGTGCCTGGAGTGTACTTGAGGGCTACGAGCAGTACTTC. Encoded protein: CAWSVLEGYEQYF.

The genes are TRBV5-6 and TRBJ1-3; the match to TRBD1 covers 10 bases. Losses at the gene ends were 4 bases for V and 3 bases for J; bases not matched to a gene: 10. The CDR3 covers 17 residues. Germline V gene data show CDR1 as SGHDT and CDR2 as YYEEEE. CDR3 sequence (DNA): TGTGCCAGCAGCACCGGACAGGGGGGATTAATTGGAAACACCATATATTTT. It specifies CASSTGQGGLIGNTIYF.

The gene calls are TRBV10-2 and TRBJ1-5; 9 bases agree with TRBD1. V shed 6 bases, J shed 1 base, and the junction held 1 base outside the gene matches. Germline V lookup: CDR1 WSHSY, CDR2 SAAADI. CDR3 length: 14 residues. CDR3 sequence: CASSGTGSNQPQHF. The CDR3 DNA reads TGCGCCAGCAGCGGGACAGGGAGCAATCAGCCCCAGCATTTT.

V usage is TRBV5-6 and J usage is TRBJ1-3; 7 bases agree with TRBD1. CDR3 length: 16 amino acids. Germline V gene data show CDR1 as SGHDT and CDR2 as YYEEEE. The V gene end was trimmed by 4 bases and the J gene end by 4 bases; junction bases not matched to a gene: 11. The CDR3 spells CASSHPTGTVGNTIYF. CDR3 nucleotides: TGTGCCAGCAGCCACCCAACCGGGACAGTCGGAAACACCATATATTTT.

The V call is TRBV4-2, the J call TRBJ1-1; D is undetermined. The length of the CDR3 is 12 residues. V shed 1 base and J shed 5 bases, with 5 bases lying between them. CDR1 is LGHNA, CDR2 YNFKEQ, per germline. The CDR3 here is CASSQGETEAFF. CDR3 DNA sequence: TGTGCCAGCAGCCAAGGTGAGACTGAAGCTTTCTTT.

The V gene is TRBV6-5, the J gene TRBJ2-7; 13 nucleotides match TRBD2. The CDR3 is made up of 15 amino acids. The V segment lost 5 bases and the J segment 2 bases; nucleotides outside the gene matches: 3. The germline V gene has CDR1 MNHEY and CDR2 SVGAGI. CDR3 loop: CASSRTSGGTYEQYF. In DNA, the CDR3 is TGTGCCAGCAGTCGGACTAGCGGGGGCACCTACGAGCAGTACTTC.

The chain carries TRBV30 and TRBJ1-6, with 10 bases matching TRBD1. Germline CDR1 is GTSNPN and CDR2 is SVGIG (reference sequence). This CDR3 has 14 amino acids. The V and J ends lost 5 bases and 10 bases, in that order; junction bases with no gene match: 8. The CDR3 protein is CAWCPGTGDSPLHF. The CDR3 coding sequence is TGTGCCTGGTGCCCCGGGACAGGGGACTCACCCCTCCACTTT. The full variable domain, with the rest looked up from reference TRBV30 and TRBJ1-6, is SQTIHQWPATLVQPVGSPLSLECTVEGTSNPNLYWYRQAAGRGLQLLFYSVGIGQISSEVPQNLSASRPQDRQFILSSKKLLLSDSGFYLCAWCPGTGDSPLHFGNGTRLTVT.

The CDR3 DNA sequence: TGTGCCAGCAGCCAAGGGACAGGGAGGATGGACGAGCAGTACTTC. This sequence encodes CASSQGTGRMDEQYF. The chain recombines TRBV14 with TRBJ2-7; 8 bases map to TRBD1. The CDR3 spans 15 residues. V shed 1 base, J shed 5 bases, and the junction held 7 bases outside the gene matches. Germline CDR1 and CDR2: SGHDN and FVKESK.

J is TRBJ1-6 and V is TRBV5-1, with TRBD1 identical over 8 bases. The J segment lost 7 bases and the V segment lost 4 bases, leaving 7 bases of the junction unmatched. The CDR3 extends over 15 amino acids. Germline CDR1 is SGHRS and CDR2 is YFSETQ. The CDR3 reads CASSTGQGVNSPLHF. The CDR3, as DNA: TGCGCCAGCAGCACTGGACAGGGTGTCAATTCACCCCTCCACTTT.

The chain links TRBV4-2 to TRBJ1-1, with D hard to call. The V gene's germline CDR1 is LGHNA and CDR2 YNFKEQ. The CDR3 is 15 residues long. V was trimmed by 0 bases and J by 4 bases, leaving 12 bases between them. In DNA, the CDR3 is TGTGCCAGCAGCCAAGATCCCGGGGTTGGCACTGAAGCTTTCTTT. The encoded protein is CASSQDPGVGTEAFF.

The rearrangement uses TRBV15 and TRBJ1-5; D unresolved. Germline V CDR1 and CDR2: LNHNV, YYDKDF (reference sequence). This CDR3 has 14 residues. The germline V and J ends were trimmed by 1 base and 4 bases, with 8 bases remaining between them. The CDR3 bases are TGTGCCACCAGCAGAGGAGGGATTAATCAGCCCCAGCATTTT. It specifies CATSRGGINQPQHF. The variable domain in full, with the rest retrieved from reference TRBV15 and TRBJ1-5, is DAMVIQNPRYQVTQFGKPVTLSCSQTLNHNVMYWYQQKSSQAPKLLFHYYDKDFNNEADTPDNFQSRRPNTSFCFLDIRSPGLGDTAMYLCATSRGGINQPQHFGDGTRLSIL.

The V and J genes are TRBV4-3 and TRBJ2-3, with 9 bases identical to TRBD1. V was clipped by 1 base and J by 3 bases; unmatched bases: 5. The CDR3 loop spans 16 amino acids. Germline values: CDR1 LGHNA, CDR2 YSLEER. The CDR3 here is CASSQGGQGITDTQYF. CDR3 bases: TGCGCCAGCAGCCAAGGAGGACAGGGGATAACAGATACGCAGTATTTT.

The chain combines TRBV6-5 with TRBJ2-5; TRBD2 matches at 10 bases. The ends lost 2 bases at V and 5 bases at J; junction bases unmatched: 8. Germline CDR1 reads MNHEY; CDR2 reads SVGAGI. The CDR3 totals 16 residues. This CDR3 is CASSYVGSGGKETQYF. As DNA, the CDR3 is TGTGCCAGCAGTTACGTGGGTAGCGGGGGGAAGGAGACCCAGTACTTC.

Here the CDR3 DNA reads TGTGCCAGCAGCCCCCGTCGGGGGGCATCCTACAATGAGCAGTTCTTC. Protein: CASSPRRGASYNEQFF. The chain combines TRBV11-3 with TRBJ2-1; the D gene is possibly TRBD2 (7 bases). The V end was cut by 5 bases, the J end by 1 base, with 15 bases between. Germline CDR1 and CDR2: SGHNT and YENEEA. The CDR3 runs to 16 residues.

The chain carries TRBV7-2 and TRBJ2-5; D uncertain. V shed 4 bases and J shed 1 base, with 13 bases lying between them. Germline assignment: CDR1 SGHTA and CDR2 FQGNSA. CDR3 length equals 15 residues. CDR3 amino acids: CASSSGMGSQETQYF. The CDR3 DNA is TGTGCCAGCAGCTCAGGCATGGGCTCCCAAGAGACCCAGTACTTC.

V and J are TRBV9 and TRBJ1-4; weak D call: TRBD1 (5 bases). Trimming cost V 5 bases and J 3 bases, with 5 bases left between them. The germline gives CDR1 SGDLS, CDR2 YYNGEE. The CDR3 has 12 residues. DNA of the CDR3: TGTGCCAGCAGGGGGCCTAATGAAAAACTGTTTTTT. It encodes CASRGPNEKLFF. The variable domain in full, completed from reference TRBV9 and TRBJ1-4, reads DSGVTQTPKHLITATGQRVTLRCSPRSGDLSVYWYQQSLDQGLQFLIQYYNGEERAKGNILERFSAQQFPDLHSELNLSSLELGDSALYFCASRGPNEKLFFGSGTQLSVL.

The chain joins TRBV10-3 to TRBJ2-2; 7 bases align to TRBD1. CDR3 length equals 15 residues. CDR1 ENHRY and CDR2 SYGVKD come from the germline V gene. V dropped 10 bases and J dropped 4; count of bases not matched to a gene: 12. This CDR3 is CATPGQRLSTGELFF. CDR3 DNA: TGTGCCACTCCGGGACAGCGACTGTCCACCGGGGAGCTGTTTTTT.

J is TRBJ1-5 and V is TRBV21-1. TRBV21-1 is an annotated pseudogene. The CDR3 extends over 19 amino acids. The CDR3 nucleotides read TGTGCCAGCAGCAAAAGCCCCGGACGCCAGCCGCCGCGGGATCAGCCCCAGCATTTT. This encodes CASSKSPGRQPPRDQPQHF.